The 30 T cell receptor beta chains given below trace back to one sample, sequenced in a study of circulating tumor DNA in untreated peripheral T-cell lymphoma. Generated by immunoSEQ multiplex PCR, the TCRdb table keeps only in-frame clones and is missing some. The sample lists under 3,000 clones, about 58% occurring once. Sequencing was carried out using tumor tissue. Receptors were obtained from a human donor with peripheral T-cell lymphoma.

This clone showed up just a few times. The rearrangement uses TRBV19 and TRBJ2-1; 8 bases agree with TRBD1. The germline V gene encodes CDR1 LNHDA and CDR2 SQIVND (reference sequence). The ends lost 1 base at V and 6 bases at J; junction bases unmatched: 2. The CDR3 loop spans 14 amino acids. The CDR3 reads CASSIGGQANEQFF. CDR3 in DNA: TGTGCCAGTAGTATAGGGGGACAGGCCAATGAGCAGTTCTTC.

The V call is TRBV19, the J call TRBJ1-1; TRBD1 agrees at 9 bases. Per germline, CDR1 LNHDA and CDR2 SQIVND (reference sequence). With 6 bases clipped from V and 4 bases from J, the junction kept 3 bases outside the gene matches. The CDR3 loop spans 13 amino acids. This CDR3 is CASRVTGGTEAFF. In nucleotides, the CDR3 is TGTGCCAGTAGAGTGACAGGGGGCACTGAAGCTTTCTTT. Full variable domain (missing parts from reference TRBV19 and TRBJ1-1): DGGITQSPKYLFRKEGQNVTLSCEQNLNHDAMYWYRQDPGQGLRLIYYSQIVNDFQKGDIAEGYSVSREKKESFPLTVTSAQKNPTAFYLCASRVTGGTEAFFGQGTRLTVV.

V usage is TRBV19 and J usage is TRBJ1-1; TRBD1 agrees at 7 bases. The CDR3 length is 13 residues. V lost 6 bases to trimming and J lost 3 bases; unmatched junction nucleotides: 4. Looked up from germline, CDR1 is LNHDA and CDR2 is SQIVND (reference sequence). The CDR3 nucleotides are TGTGCCAGTAGGCCAACAGGGGACACTGAAGCTTTCTTT. Translation gives CASRPTGDTEAFF.

This clone rates as medium-sized. The chain combines TRBV11-3 with TRBJ2-1; 8 positions match TRBD2. Losses at the gene ends were 3 bases for V and 7 bases for J; bases not matched to a gene: 8. This CDR3 has 15 amino acids. Germline assignment: CDR1 SGHNT and CDR2 YENEEA. The DNA of the CDR3 is TGTGCCAGCAGCTTTACCGGGGGGGCGCGGAATGAGCAGTTCTTC. It yields the protein CASSFTGGARNEQFF.

The CDR3, as DNA: TGTGCCAGCAGCTTAGGAGGGAGTTCCTACGAGCAGTACTTC. Translation gives CASSLGGSSYEQYF. The V gene is TRBV11-3, the J gene TRBJ2-7, with D possibly being TRBD2 (5 bases). V lost 1 base and J 1 base, leaving 8 bases between the germline ends. From germline, CDR1 is SGHNT and CDR2 YENEEA. The CDR3 runs to 14 residues.

The chain has TRBV19 and TRBJ1-1; D is possibly TRBD1 (6 bases). From germline, CDR1 is LNHDA and CDR2 SQIVND (reference sequence). V was cut by 6 bases and J by 0 bases, with 11 bases left in between. The CDR3 totals 14 residues. In DNA, the CDR3 is TGTGCCAGTAGAGGGGGGCAGATGAACACTGAAGCTTTCTTT. Protein sequence: CASRGGQMNTEAFF.

There are a few counts of this clone. Just one base apart from a much larger clone, this may be a read error. The same CDR3 is also encoded by other DNA sequences in this sample. V and J are TRBV19 and TRBJ2-2, with TRBD2 identical over 14 bases. Germline V gene lookup returns CDR1 LNHDA and CDR2 SQIVND (reference sequence). The CDR3 loop spans 16 amino acids. V trimming: 6 bases; J trimming: 6 bases; junction bases outside the gene matches: 6. The DNA of the CDR3 is TGTGCCAGTAGGGTGACTAGCGGGGGGGCCGCCGGGGAGCTGTTTTTT. It specifies CASRVTSGGAAGELFF.

The chain carries TRBV4-1 and TRBJ2-3; D is perhaps TRBD2 (6 bases). Per the germline V gene, CDR1 is MGHRA and CDR2 is YSYEKL. This CDR3 has 13 residues. Trimming stripped 4 bases from V and 1 base from J, with 6 bases between. The CDR3 DNA sequence: TGCGCCAGCAGCCCGGGGGGCACAGATACGCAGTATTTT. Its translation: CASSPGGTDTQYF.

The rearrangement joins TRBV19 to TRBJ1-2; D is undetermined. V lost 6 bases to trimming and J lost 5 bases, with 16 bases between them. Germline lookup yields CDR1 LNHDA and CDR2 SQIVND (reference sequence). The CDR3 runs 14 residues. CDR3 nucleotides: TGTGCCAGTAGCCCGAACCCAAATCTATATGGCTACACCTTC. Amino acids: CASSPNPNLYGYTF. Full variable domain (outside the CDR3, taken from reference TRBV19 and TRBJ1-2): DGGITQSPKYLFRKEGQNVTLSCEQNLNHDAMYWYRQDPGQGLRLIYYSQIVNDFQKGDIAEGYSVSREKKESFPLTVTSAQKNPTAFYLCASSPNPNLYGYTFGSGTRLTVV.

The chain couples TRBV23-1 to TRBJ1-1; D unresolved. TRBV23-1 is given ORF status, its function remaining uncertain. The CDR3 sequence is 13 residues long. The V end lost 6 bases, the J end lost 3 bases, and 11 bases lay between the germline ends. CDR3 sequence (DNA): TGCGCCAGCAGCTTGGTGGCCGACACTGAAGCTTTCTTT. The encoded protein is CASSLVADTEAFF.

The gene calls are TRBV19 and TRBJ2-7; 8 nucleotides align to TRBD1. CDR1 and CDR2 from the germline V gene are LNHDA and SQIVND (reference sequence). The CDR3 consists of 14 residues. The V and J ends lost 2 bases and 6 bases, in that order; junction bases with no gene match: 6. The CDR3 reads CASSITGDRGEQYF. As DNA, the CDR3 is TGTGCCAGTAGTATAACCGGCGACAGGGGCGAGCAGTACTTC.

There are a few counts of this clone. CDR3 protein: CASSQASYEQYF. In DNA, the CDR3 is TGTGCCAGCTCTCAGGCCTCCTACGAGCAGTACTTC. The chain joins TRBV18 to TRBJ2-7, with D uncertain. This CDR3 has 12 amino acids. CDR1 and CDR2 (germline): KGHSH, LQKENI. V lost 6 bases and J lost 0, with 6 bases in between. Full variable domain (missing parts from reference TRBV18 and TRBJ2-7): NAGVMQNPRHLVRRRGQEARLRCSPMKGHSHVYWYRQLPEEGLKFMVYLQKENIIDESGMPKERFSAEFPKEGPSILRIQQVVRGDSAAYFCASSQASYEQYFGPGTRLTVT.

This clone is termed medium-sized (0.01 to 0.1%). V usage is TRBV14 and J usage is TRBJ2-7, with D tentatively TRBD1 (5 bases). V dropped 1 base and J dropped 5 bases, with 18 bases sitting between them. CDR1 and CDR2 from the germline V gene are SGHDN and FVKESK. The CDR3 length is 16 residues. The CDR3 here is CASSQVLGAGSDEQYF. The DNA of the CDR3 is TGTGCCAGCAGCCAAGTGTTAGGGGCAGGGTCGGACGAGCAGTACTTC.

The chain uses TRBV6-7 and TRBJ1-1, with D possibly matching TRBD1 (6 bases). Being an ORF, TRBV6-7 has a function that is uncertain. V lost 5 bases and J 2 bases, leaving 21 bases between the germline ends. This CDR3 is 17 amino acids long. The DNA for the CDR3 is TGTGCCAGCAGTGATGCGGCCGGGGCAGGGGCAAACACTGAAGCTTTCTTT. Amino acid sequence: CASSDAAGAGANTEAFF.

The chain employs TRBV7-8 and TRBJ1-4, with D unresolved. CDR1 is SGHVS and CDR2 is FQNEAQ in the germline V gene. Trimming left V 5 bases short and J 5 bases short, with 18 bases between. The CDR3 runs 16 residues. CDR3 sequence reads: CASSPAWRQFNEKLFF. Written as DNA, the CDR3 is TGTGCCAGCAGCCCAGCTTGGAGGCAGTTCAATGAAAAACTGTTTTTT. The full variable domain, rest sourced from reference TRBV7-8 and TRBJ1-4, is GAGVSQSPRYKVAKRGQDVALRCDPISGHVSLFWYQQALGQGPEFLTYFQNEAQLDKSGLPSDRFFAERPEGSVSTLKIQRTQQEDSAVYLCASSPAWRQFNEKLFFGSGTQLSVL.

The rearrangement joins TRBV19 to TRBJ2-1; a weak D match, TRBD1 (6 bases). Germline-derived CDR1 and CDR2 are LNHDA and SQIVND (reference sequence). Between the trimmed V and J ends, which lost 1 base and 3 bases, there was a span of 7 bases. This CDR3 has 14 amino acids. The CDR3 here is CASSIGTDYNEQFF. CDR3 nucleotide sequence: TGTGCCAGTAGTATAGGGACAGACTACAATGAGCAGTTCTTC.

The rearrangement links TRBV6-7 to TRBJ1-1; D may be TRBD1 (6 bases). TRBV6-7 is reported as an ORF; its role is uncertain. The CDR3 sequence is 11 residues long. Trimming removed 6 bases from V and 12 bases from J, with 14 bases in between. This CDR3 is CASRQTGRTFF. In DNA, the CDR3 is TGTGCCAGCAGACAAACAGGGAGAACTTTCTTT.

Within the sample, this clone is large. This chain uses TRBV30 with TRBJ2-1; D is uncertain. Germline values: CDR1 GTSNPN, CDR2 SVGIG (reference sequence). This CDR3 spans 12 amino acids. Trimming removed 4 bases from V and 7 bases from J, with 11 bases in between. The CDR3 DNA follows: TGTGCCTGGAACCCGAGTATGAATGAGCAGTTCTTC. This sequence encodes CAWNPSMNEQFF.

This clone showed up just a few times. The chain combines TRBV19 with TRBJ2-4; a possible D gene is TRBD2 (6 bases). CDR1 LNHDA and CDR2 SQIVND come from the germline V gene (reference sequence). CDR3 length: 16 residues. Trimming pared 0 bases from V and 3 bases from J, leaving 12 bases between. The CDR3 nucleotides read TGTGCCAGTAGTATAGAAGGAGGGGCGGTCAAAAACATTCAGTACTTC. Protein product: CASSIEGGAVKNIQYF.

With regard to this clone: This likely stems from a read error, as it lies one base from a far larger clone. The identical CDR3 is also encoded by other nucleotide sequences in the sample. The J gene is TRBJ2-2, the V gene TRBV21-1; TRBD2, the D gene given by the table, was not confirmed from the DNA. TRBV21-1 is a pseudogene locus. This CDR3 comprises 15 residues. In DNA form, the CDR3 reads TGTGCCAGCAGCGTCTCCGGGTCGCACCCCGGGGAGCTGTTTTTT. It is translated as CASSVSGSHPGELFF.

This clone was counted only a few times. In DNA form, the CDR3 reads TGTGCCAGCAGTCCGAATAGGGGCTCCTATAATTCACCCCTCCACTTT. Its protein product is CASSPNRGSYNSPLHF. The J gene is TRBJ1-6, the V gene TRBV11-3, with D possibly matching TRBD1 (5 bases). The CDR3 has 16 amino acids. Germline V gene sequence: CDR1 SGHNT, CDR2 YENEEA. V lost 6 bases and J lost 0, with 12 bases in between.

V usage is TRBV19 and J usage is TRBJ1-1; D not resolved. V was shortened by 3 bases and J by 7 bases, with 9 bases between the two germline ends. The CDR3 has 12 amino acids. Germline assignment: CDR1 LNHDA and CDR2 SQIVND (reference sequence). CDR3 amino acids: CASSMGSDEAFF. The CDR3 DNA is TGTGCCAGTAGTATGGGCAGCGATGAAGCTTTCTTT.

The chain is built from TRBV10-2 and TRBJ2-1; 7 bases fit TRBD2. V lost 4 bases, J lost 5 bases, and 11 bases stayed unmatched. The CDR3 totals 16 residues. CDR1 and CDR2 (germline): WSHSY, SAAADI. The DNA of the CDR3 is TGCGCCAGCAGTGGTAATCTAGCGGAAAACCACAATGAGCAGTTCTTC. It translates to CASSGNLAENHNEQFF.

The rearrangement uses TRBV6-8 and TRBJ1-5, with 8 bases that match TRBD1. Germline-derived CDR1 and CDR2 are MNHGY and SAAAGT. The CDR3 runs to 14 residues. Losses at the gene ends were 6 bases for V and 7 bases for J; bases not matched to a gene: 8. Written as DNA, the CDR3 is TGTGCCAGCAGCATTACAGGGGGTGGACAGCCCCAGCATTTT. Protein: CASSITGGGQPQHF.

V usage is TRBV27 and J usage is TRBJ2-3; 7 nucleotides match TRBD2. From germline, CDR1 is MNHEY and CDR2 SMNVEV (reference sequence). Trimming cost V 4 bases and J 4 bases; bases outside gene matches: 8. CDR3 length equals 15 residues. The DNA for the CDR3 is TGTGCCAGCAGTTGGGGAGGGATAACCTCAGATACGCAGTATTTT. This codes for CASSWGGITSDTQYF.

In this sample, this clone is medium-sized (0.01 to 0.1%). The rearrangement joins TRBV6-8 to TRBJ1-4; D possibly corresponds to TRBD1 (5 bases). V was trimmed by 4 bases and J by 2 bases, leaving 11 bases between them. This CDR3 contains 15 residues. The germline V gene encodes CDR1 MNHGY and CDR2 SAAAGT. This chain's CDR3 is CASSSSGSTNEKLFF. In DNA form, the CDR3 reads TGTGCCAGCAGTTCCTCAGGGTCGACTAATGAAAAACTGTTTTTT.

The CDR3 nucleotides read TGTGCAAGTCGCTCCCCCGGGACTAGCGGGGGGCTGGACACCGGGGAGCTGTTTTTT. It encodes CASRSPGTSGGLDTGELFF. The rearrangement uses TRBV12-2 and TRBJ2-2; the table's D call, TRBD2, has no DNA check behind it. TRBV12-2 is designated a pseudogene. The CDR3 covers 19 residues.

This clone occurred a few times. The rearrangement joins TRBV30 to TRBJ1-1, with D uncertain. The germline V gene encodes CDR1 GTSNPN and CDR2 SVGIG (reference sequence). The V end lost 0 bases, the J end lost 1 base, and 15 bases lay between the germline ends. This CDR3 has 16 amino acids. The CDR3 DNA reads as TGTGCCTGGAGTGTAAGGCAGCTAGGATCGAACACTGAAGCTTTCTTT. Protein product: CAWSVRQLGSNTEAFF.

This clone was observed a few times. The V and J genes are TRBV5-1 and TRBJ2-1, with D unresolved. Deletions cut 2 bases from V and 3 bases from J, with 9 bases between. The CDR3 is 14 amino acids. CDR1 and CDR2 (germline): SGHRS, YFSETQ. CDR3 bases: TGCGCCAGCAGCTTTCGTAGCAGCTACAATGAGCAGTTCTTC. Amino acids: CASSFRSSYNEQFF. Full variable domain (missing parts from reference TRBV5-1 and TRBJ2-1): KAGVTQTPRYLIKTRGQQVTLSCSPISGHRSVSWYQQTPGQGLQFLFEYFSETQRNKGNFPGRFSGRQFSNSRSEMNVSTLELGDSALYLCASSFRSSYNEQFFGPGTRLTVL.

This clone is deemed medium-sized. This chain links TRBV6-8 with TRBJ1-1, with D uncertain. CDR3 length equals 13 residues. Trimming pared 2 bases from V and 0 bases from J, leaving 4 bases between. Germline values: CDR1 MNHGY, CDR2 SAAAGT. CDR3: CASSYVVNTEAFF. Written as DNA, the CDR3 is TGTGCCAGCAGTTACGTTGTGAACACTGAAGCTTTCTTT.